These 26 T cell receptor beta chains came from one sample sequenced in a study of T cell responses to AZD1222 COVID-19 vaccine (dated by TCRdb to the early 2020s). Interpreted using the paper, the time point label stands for: baseline before first vaccination. Library preparation employed the immunoSEQ multiplex PCR assay. In its TCRdb copy, this immuneACCESS table keeps in-frame sequences only and misses some clones. Where compared with another copy, unresolved V genes explain less than half of these, and the others have no known cause. Counted in this sample were approximately 160,000 clones; just under 95% of them appeared once. Around 0.9% of the sample is in the top ten clones. This specimen consisted of peripheral blood, obtained on day 0 of AZD1222 vaccination. The receptors here all came from an adult in good health.

The chain uses TRBV7-3 and TRBJ2-5; D remains unclear. The germline gives CDR1 SGHTA, CDR2 FQGTGA. V lost 5 bases to trimming and J lost 2 bases, with 9 bases between them. This CDR3 has 13 residues. CDR3 bases: TGTGCCAGCAGCCCCAGTAGGCAAGAGACCCAGTACTTC. Its translation is CASSPSRQETQYF.

The V gene is TRBV28, the J gene TRBJ2-3; TRBD2 aligns across 10 bases. The germline gives CDR1 MDHEN, CDR2 SYDVKM. The CDR3 sequence is 20 residues long. The V gene end was trimmed by 3 bases and the J gene end by 0 bases; junction bases not matched to a gene: 15. The CDR3 loop reads CASSLDPAGGRAPSTDTQYF. The CDR3 DNA reads as TGTGCCAGCAGTTTGGATCCAGCGGGGGGGAGAGCCCCTAGCACAGATACGCAGTATTTT.

This sequence joins TRBV18 and TRBJ2-7; D is undetermined. The germline gives CDR1 KGHSH, CDR2 LQKENI. V was trimmed by 1 base and J by 0 bases, leaving 10 bases between them. This CDR3 has 15 amino acids. The CDR3 DNA is TGTGCCAGCTCACCACAGTCAGTGAGCTCCTACGAGCAGTACTTC. Translation gives CASSPQSVSSYEQYF.

The chain has TRBV28 and TRBJ2-3, with 8 bases identical to TRBD2. Germline-derived CDR1 and CDR2 are MDHEN and SYDVKM. The CDR3 loop spans 15 amino acids. V lost 4 bases and J lost 1; bases outside the gene matches: 4. CDR3 in amino acids: CASSYRGGGTDTQYF. CDR3 nucleotide sequence: TGTGCCAGCAGTTACCGGGGGGGCGGCACAGATACGCAGTATTTT.

The rearrangement uses TRBV5-6 and TRBJ2-7; 9 nucleotides agree with TRBD2. The germline V gene has CDR1 SGHDT and CDR2 YYEEEE. The CDR3 is made up of 17 amino acids. V lost 0 bases to trimming and J lost 5 bases; unmatched junction nucleotides: 12. CDR3 nucleotides: TGTGCCAGCAGCTTGGAAGGCGGGGGGGCCTCCGTGAACGAGCAGTACTTC. It is translated as CASSLEGGGASVNEQYF.

This clone was observed once. Written as DNA, the CDR3 is TGTGCCAGCAGCCCCCCAGTCTATGGCTACACCTTC. Translated, it gives CASSPPVYGYTF. V and J are TRBV28 and TRBJ1-2; D is unclear. Germline-derived CDR1 and CDR2 are MDHEN and SYDVKM. Trimming left V 6 bases short and J 4 bases short, with 9 bases between. The CDR3 length is 12 residues.

This clone was observed a single time. The chain combines TRBV2 with TRBJ1-1, with a weak D call TRBD1 (5 bases). The CDR3 extends over 14 amino acids. With 8 bases removed from V and 4 bases from J, the gap between germline ends came to 17 bases. Germline V gene data show CDR1 as SNHLY and CDR2 as FYNNEI. The CDR3 bases are TGTGCCAGCCTGCCCGGGGTAGGGGTCACTGAAGCTTTCTTT. Translating gives CASLPGVGVTEAFF. Using reference TRBV2 and TRBJ1-1 for the parts outside the CDR3, the full variable domain is EPEVTQTPSHQVTQMGQEVILRCVPISNHLYFYWYRQILGQKVEFLVSFYNNEISEKSEIFDDQFSVERPDGSNFTLKIRSTKLEDSAMYFCASLPGVGVTEAFFGQGTRLTVV.

V usage is TRBV3-1 (or the pseudogene TRBV3-2) and J usage is TRBJ1-3; 7 bases align to TRBD1. CDR3 length: 16 residues. From germline, CDR1 is LGHDT and CDR2 YNNKEL (reference sequence). With V trimmed by 5 bases and J by 0 bases, 7 bases remained unmatched. CDR3 region: CASSDLGQVSGNTIYF. CDR3 sequence (DNA): TGTGCCAGCAGCGATCTTGGACAGGTCTCTGGAAACACCATATATTTT.

This rearrangement joins TRBV6-5 to TRBJ1-2, with D tentatively TRBD1 (6 bases). The CDR3 extends over 14 amino acids. Germline lookup yields CDR1 MNHEY and CDR2 SVGAGI. V was cut by 0 bases and J by 8 bases, with 13 bases left in between. CDR3 DNA: TGTGCCAGCAGTTACTCGTTCAGGGGAGAAGGCTACACCTTC. It yields the protein CASSYSFRGEGYTF.

The J gene is TRBJ1-1, the V gene TRBV6-2 or TRBV6-3; TRBD1 matches 7 bases. This CDR3 is built from 14 residues. V trimming: 0 bases; J trimming: 10 bases; junction bases outside the gene matches: 8. CDR1 MNHEY and CDR2 SVGEGT come from the germline V gene. The CDR3 here is CASSYSLTGRAAFF. The CDR3 DNA reads TGTGCCAGCAGTTACTCCCTGACAGGGCGAGCAGCTTTCTTT.

The V gene is TRBV15, the J gene TRBJ1-1; D perhaps matches TRBD1 (5 bases). The CDR3 has 15 amino acids. Germline lookup yields CDR1 LNHNV and CDR2 YYDKDF (reference sequence). V was shortened by 1 base and J by 2 bases, with 11 bases between the two germline ends. CDR3 region: CATSRVRGGNTEAFF. CDR3 coding DNA: TGTGCCACCAGCAGAGTAAGGGGTGGAAACACTGAAGCTTTCTTT.

The rearrangement joins TRBV25-1 to TRBJ1-3; the D is unclear. Germline V gene data show CDR1 as MGHDK and CDR2 as SYGVNS. CDR3 length: 14 residues. Trimming took off 2 bases at V and 8 bases at J, with 13 bases between the two ends. The chain's CDR3 is CASSEPGRRDTIYF. The CDR3 nucleotides are TGTGCCAGCAGTGAACCCGGCAGAAGGGACACCATATATTTT.

The rearrangement joins TRBV9 to TRBJ2-7; D is unresolved. The CDR3 is 15 residues long. Trimming removed 0 bases at V and 0 bases at J, with 10 bases between. CDR1 and CDR2 from the germline V gene are SGDLS and YYNGEE. The chain's CDR3 is CASSVGAKSSYEQYF. The CDR3 bases are TGTGCCAGCAGCGTAGGAGCGAAGAGCTCCTACGAGCAGTACTTC.

This chain uses TRBV18 with TRBJ1-1; possible D gene TRBD1, 5 bases. CDR3 length equals 17 residues. Between the trimmed V and J ends, which lost 5 bases and 0 bases, there was a span of 19 bases. Germline lookup yields CDR1 KGHSH and CDR2 LQKENI. For the CDR3, the DNA is TGTGCCAGCTCATTCCGGGACCTGGCCGACATGAACACTGAAGCTTTCTTT. Amino acids: CASSFRDLADMNTEAFF.

This chain links TRBV4-2 with TRBJ2-3; 9 bases are shared with TRBD2. The CDR3 is made up of 17 amino acids. Trimming cost V 2 bases and J 0 bases; bases outside gene matches: 6. CDR1 and CDR2 (germline): LGHNA, YNFKEQ. CDR3 residues: CASSQLAGSPSTDTQYF. The CDR3 DNA reads as TGTGCCAGCAGCCAACTAGCGGGGTCTCCTAGCACAGATACGCAGTATTTT.

The rearrangement joins TRBV10-2 to TRBJ2-3, with D possibly TRBD1 on 5 matching bases. CDR1 WSHSY and CDR2 SAAADI come from the germline V gene. The CDR3 is 12 amino acids. V lost 5 bases and J lost 8, with 11 bases in between. DNA of the CDR3: TGCGCCAGCAGTTCAGGGCAGGTTACGCAGTATTTT. Amino acid sequence: CASSSGQVTQYF.

The chain uses TRBV6-5 and TRBJ2-1, with 10 bases identical to TRBD2. Per germline, CDR1 MNHEY and CDR2 SVGAGI. The CDR3 runs to 14 residues. After removal of 8 bases from V and 10 bases from J, the junction contained 11 bases not matched to a gene. For the CDR3, the DNA is TGTGCCAGCCCAGCGGTAGCGGGGGGTTACGAGCAGTTCTTC. This translates into CASPAVAGGYEQFF.

This sequence joins TRBV5-1 and TRBJ2-1, with 7 bases fitting TRBD1. Germline V lookup: CDR1 SGHRS, CDR2 YFSETQ. After removal of 5 bases from V and 7 bases from J, the junction contained 9 bases not matched to a gene. The CDR3 is 14 amino acids. The chain's CDR3 is CASSSWTGQNEQFF. In nucleotides, the CDR3 is TGCGCCAGCAGTTCCTGGACAGGTCAAAATGAGCAGTTCTTC.

The J gene is TRBJ1-5, the V gene TRBV4-1; TRBD1 agrees at 9 bases. The V gene end was trimmed by 1 base and the J gene end by 4 bases; junction bases not matched to a gene: 5. The CDR3 is 16 amino acids. CDR1 and CDR2 from the germline V gene are MGHRA and YSYEKL. CDR3 protein: CASSQVGTGRNQPQHF. The CDR3, as DNA: TGCGCCAGCAGCCAAGTTGGGACAGGGAGAAATCAGCCCCAGCATTTT.

J is TRBJ1-4 and V is TRBV28, with D hard to call. The germline CDR1 and CDR2 sequences are MDHEN and SYDVKM. There are 12 residues in the CDR3. Trimming left V 6 bases short and J 11 bases short, with 13 bases between. CDR3 residues: CASRGLGSKLFF. CDR3 DNA: TGTGCCAGCAGGGGGTTGGGGTCTAAACTGTTTTTT. The variable domain in full, completed from reference TRBV28 and TRBJ1-4, reads DVKVTQSSRYLVKRTGEKVFLECVQDMDHENMFWYRQDPGLGLRLIYFSYDVKMKEKGDIPEGYSVSREKKERFSLILESASTNQTSMYLCASRGLGSKLFFGSGTQLSVL.

This clone was detected once. V and J are TRBV6-1 and TRBJ2-7; the D gene could be TRBD1 or TRBD2 (7 bases each). Germline CDR1 MNHNS, CDR2 SASEGT. The CDR3 runs to 13 residues. The ends were cut back, 2 bases at V and 7 bases at J, with 12 bases in the middle. This CDR3 reads CASSETRGGEQYF. The CDR3, as DNA: TGTGCCAGCAGTGAAACCAGGGGGGGAGAGCAGTACTTC.

The rearrangement links TRBV7-9 to TRBJ1-6, with TRBD1 as a possible D gene (6 bases). The CDR3 runs to 15 residues. Germline V gene data show CDR1 as SEHNR and CDR2 as FQNEAQ (reference sequence). Trimming removed 5 bases from V and 9 bases from J, with 17 bases in between. In DNA, the CDR3 is TGTGCCAGCAGCCATTCCGGGACAAGACTTTCACCCCTCCACTTT. Translating gives CASSHSGTRLSPLHF.

The chain uses TRBV6-5 and TRBJ1-2; 7 bases map to TRBD1. The V gene end was trimmed by 1 base and the J gene end by 8 bases; junction bases not matched to a gene: 4. Germline CDR1 and CDR2: MNHEY and SVGAGI. The CDR3 consists of 13 residues. The CDR3 reads CASSYLKGAGYTF. In nucleotides, the CDR3 is TGTGCCAGCAGTTACTTAAAGGGGGCCGGCTACACCTTC.

This clone appeared a single time. This rearrangement joins TRBV28 to TRBJ1-2, with D maybe TRBD1 (5 bases). The germline V gene has CDR1 MDHEN and CDR2 SYDVKM. CDR3 length: 14 amino acids. V was pared by 5 bases and J by 4 bases, with 14 bases between. CDR3: CASSIGQRLYGYTF. The CDR3 nucleotides read TGTGCCAGCAGTATCGGACAAAGGCTCTATGGCTACACCTTC.

The chain is built from TRBV5-1 and TRBJ1-2, with 8 bases identical to TRBD1. Germline V gene lookup returns CDR1 SGHRS and CDR2 YFSETQ. Trimming took 4 bases from V and 6 from J; bases not matched to a gene: 5. This CDR3 spans 13 amino acids. For the CDR3, the DNA is TGCGCCAGCAGCGCGACAGGGGTCAATGGCTACACCTTC. It encodes CASSATGVNGYTF. The full variable domain, rest sourced from reference TRBV5-1 and TRBJ1-2, is KAGVTQTPRYLIKTRGQQVTLSCSPISGHRSVSWYQQTPGQGLQFLFEYFSETQRNKGNFPGRFSGRQFSNSRSEMNVSTLELGDSALYLCASSATGVNGYTFGSGTRLTVV.

The chain links TRBV5-1 to TRBJ1-5, with D uncertain. Germline values: CDR1 SGHRS, CDR2 YFSETQ. V lost 0 bases and J lost 1, with 5 bases in between. The CDR3 contains 14 residues. CDR3 in amino acids: CASSLGGSNQPQHF. Written as DNA, the CDR3 is TGCGCCAGCAGCTTGGGTGGGAGCAATCAGCCCCAGCATTTT.